Shown below are 22 T cell receptor delta chains from a single sample sequenced in a study of gamma-delta chains in newborns, infants, children. TCRdb reapplied CATT to the reads. The repertoire consists of thousands of delta-chain clones, with 4.5% to 5% occurring once and the leading ten covering approximately 9.9%. Sequencing was performed on blood. The receptors were sampled from a child who was a newborn, infant or young child, either healthy, febrile or measles-vaccinated (not recorded which).

This clone came up a few times. A far larger clone lies a single base away; this is likely a read error. Other DNA sequences in this specimen translate into the identical CDR3. This rearrangement joins TRDV2 to TRDJ2; 8 bases align to TRDD3. The CDR3 loop spans 14 amino acids. Germline CDR1 reads GEAIGNYY; CDR2 reads EKD. The CDR3 here is CACDTWGMTAQLFF. As DNA, the CDR3 is TGTGCCTGCGACACCTGGGGGATGACAGCACAACTCTTCTTT.

By its share, this clone is medium-sized (0.01 to 0.1%). Other nucleotide sequences in the sample specify the same CDR3. The genes are TRDV2 and TRDJ3; 10 bases match TRDD3. This CDR3 is 19 amino acids long. The junction had 6 bases not matched to a gene; V was cut back by 0 bases and J by 2 bases. Per germline, CDR1 GEAIGNYY and CDR2 EKD. CDR3 in DNA: TGTGCCTGTGACACCGTACTGGGGGATCCGACCTGGGACACCCGACAGATGTTTTTC. The encoded protein is CACDTVLGDPTWDTRQMFF.

This clone was counted once. It may be a read error: a sequence one base away is much more abundant. The V gene is TRDV2, the J gene TRDJ3, with TRDD3 matching over 9 bases. TCRdb records no J gene; here it was assigned by comparing the DNA to germline. The CDR3 runs to 20 residues. Germline V lookup: CDR1 GEAIGNYY, CDR2 EKD. Losses at the gene ends were 2 bases for V and 0 bases for J; bases not matched to a gene: 10. Here the CDR3 reads CACDKVRGDTSSWDTRQMFF. CDR3 DNA sequence: TGTGCCTGTGACAAAGTACGGGGGGATACTAGCTCCTGGGACACCCGACAGATGTTTTTC.

The V gene is TRDV2, the J gene TRDJ3; the D gene is possibly TRDD3 (6 bases). Germline loops: CDR1 GEAIGNYY, CDR2 EKD. The CDR3 contains 19 residues. V lost 0 bases and J 0 bases, leaving 14 bases between the germline ends. CDR3 amino acids: CACDTWGAQSSWDTRQMFF. Written as DNA, the CDR3 is TGTGCCTGTGACACCTGGGGGGCGCAAAGCTCCTGGGACACCCGACAGATGTTTTTC.

On this clone: Other DNA sequences within the sample encode an identical CDR3. J is TRDJ3 and V is TRDV2, with TRDD3 matching 10 bases. The V segment lost 1 base and the J segment 0 bases; nucleotides outside the gene matches: 8. Looked up from germline, CDR1 is GEAIGNYY and CDR2 is EKD. The CDR3 is made up of 20 amino acids. The CDR3 nucleotides are TGTGCCTGTGACACGGTACTGGGGGATGCAAGCTCCTGGGACACCCGACAGATGTTTTTC. Amino acid sequence: CACDTVLGDASSWDTRQMFF.

J gene calling gave no result, while the V gene is TRDV2; the table's TRDD3 call for D was not verified on the DNA. CDR1 is GEAIGNYY and CDR2 is EKD in the germline V gene. The CDR3 length is 18 residues. As DNA, the CDR3 is TGTGCCTGTGACTCTGGGGGTTACGCCTCCTGGGACACCCCACATATGTTTTTC. It codes for CACDSGGYASWDTPHMFF.

This clone was seen a few times. V usage is TRDV2 and J usage is TRDJ3, with 9 nucleotides matching TRDD3. Per the germline V gene, CDR1 is GEAIGNYY and CDR2 is EKD. After removal of 0 bases from V and 0 bases from J, the junction contained 14 bases not matched to a gene. The CDR3 covers 22 residues. CDR3 loop: CACDTVSTGGDPSSWDTRQMFF. The CDR3 DNA reads TGTGCCTGTGACACCGTTTCCACTGGGGGAGACCCGAGCTCCTGGGACACCCGACAGATGTTTTTC.

V and J are TRDV1 and TRDJ1, with 12 bases aligning to TRDD3. Looked up from germline, CDR1 is TSWWSYY and CDR2 is QGS. This CDR3 is 18 amino acids long. V lost 3 bases to trimming and J lost 0 bases; unmatched junction nucleotides: 8. CDR3 sequence: CALGDPNWGIPYTDKLIF. DNA of the CDR3: TGTGCTCTTGGGGATCCTAACTGGGGGATACCGTACACCGATAAACTCATCTTT.

This clone occurred a few times. A read error may produce the germline difference seen at one junction end. V is TRDV2 and J is TRDJ3; 8 bases fit TRDD3. The CDR3 runs 18 residues. The germline V gene encodes CDR1 GEAIGNYY and CDR2 EKD. CDR3 in amino acids: CACDRVWGSSWGTRQMFF. The CDR3 DNA reads TGTGCCTGTGACAGGGTCTGGGGGAGCTCCTGGGGCACCCGACAGATGTTTTTC.

This clone was counted between two and nine times. A much larger clone lies a single base off, so this may be a read error. The sample holds other DNA sequences that translate to the same CDR3. For the CDR3, the DNA is TGTGCCTGTGACACCGTACTGGGGGATACTAGCTCCTGGGACACCCGACAGATGTTTTTC. This encodes CACDTVLGDTSSWDTRQMFF. This rearrangement joins TRDV2 to TRDJ3, with 12 positions matching TRDD3. The ends lost 0 bases at V and 0 bases at J; junction bases unmatched: 5. The CDR3 loop spans 20 amino acids. Per the germline V gene, CDR1 is GEAIGNYY and CDR2 is EKD.

The chain couples TRDV3 to TRDJ1; 8 positions agree with TRDD3. CDR3 length equals 15 residues. Germline V gives CDR1 TVYSNPD, CDR2 GDNSRS (reference sequence). V lost 2 bases and J lost 1; bases outside the gene matches: 9. The CDR3 loop reads CAFGGTGGITDKLIF. CDR3 bases: TGTGCCTTTGGGGGTACTGGGGGGATCACCGATAAACTCATCTTT. Combining the CDR3 with reference TRDV3 and TRDJ1 gives the whole variable domain CDKVTQSSPDQTVASGSEVVLLCTYDTVYSNPDLFWYRIRPDYSFQFVFYGDNSRSEGADFTQGRFSVKHILTQKAFHLVISPVRTEDSATYYCAFGGTGGITDKLIFGKGTRVTVEP.

In DNA, the CDR3 is TGTGCCTGTGACACTCGTACTGGGGGATACACCGATAAACTCATCTTT. Translation: CACDTRTGGYTDKLIF. The V call is TRDV2, the J call TRDJ1; 10 bases are a match to TRDD3. There are 16 residues in the CDR3. V gave up 1 base and J gave up 0 bases; unmatched junction bases: 4. In germline, CDR1 is GEAIGNYY, CDR2 EKD.

This clone was seen only a few times. The V call is TRDV2, the J call TRDJ3, with unresolved D. CDR1 is GEAIGNYY and CDR2 is EKD in the germline V gene. Trimming left V 3 bases short and J 2 bases short, with 13 bases between. The CDR3 is 17 residues long. CDR3 protein: CACDAAGQAWDTRQMFF. The CDR3 DNA follows: TGTGCCTGTGACGCCGCGGGGCAGGCCTGGGACACCCGACAGATGTTTTTC.

This clone was seen a few times. The chain joins TRDV2 to TRDJ1, with 8 nucleotides matching TRDD3. The CDR3 covers 15 residues. V gave up 0 bases and J gave up 3 bases; unmatched junction bases: 5. The V gene's germline CDR1 is GEAIGNYY and CDR2 EKD. The CDR3 spells CACDTWGIEADKLIF. For the CDR3, the DNA is TGTGCCTGTGACACCTGGGGGATTGAGGCCGATAAACTCATCTTT.

In its sample, this clone is medium-sized. V is TRAV29/DV5 and J is TRDJ1; 7 positions match TRDD3. The CDR3 is 15 amino acids. CDR1 and CDR2 (germline): NSMFDY, ISSIKDK. After removal of 1 base from V and 0 bases from J, the junction contained 6 bases not matched to a gene. CDR3 DNA sequence: TGTGCAGCAAGCATGAGGGGGATGTACACCGATAAACTCATCTTT. It encodes CAASMRGMYTDKLIF.

This clone was detected a few times. One base separates it from a far larger clone, so it is likely a read error. Other DNA sequences within the sample encode an identical CDR3. The chain uses TRDV2 and TRDJ2, with 8 bases lining up with TRDD3. Germline V gives CDR1 GEAIGNYY, CDR2 EKD. The CDR3 runs to 14 residues. The CDR3 nucleotides read TGTGCCTGTGACACCTGGGGGATGACAGCCCAACTCTTCTTT. As protein: CACDTWGMTAQLFF.

A word on this clone: A single base separates this from a much larger clone, so it may be a read error. The chain joins TRDV2 to TRDJ3; 9 bases are a match to TRDD3. Germline CDR1 reads GEAIGNYY; CDR2 reads EKD. CDR3 size: 21 residues. Here the CDR3 reads CACDTNGLGDPSSRDTRQMFF. Here the CDR3 DNA reads TGTGCCTGTGACACCAACGGTCTGGGGGATCCGAGCTCCCGGGACACCCGACAGATGTTTTTC.

This clone was seen a handful of times. Compared with germline, one end of the junction differs, possibly owing to a read error. The chain combines TRDV2 with TRDJ2, with TRDD3 identical over 11 bases. Per germline, CDR1 GEAIGNYY and CDR2 EKD. The CDR3 runs 19 residues. In nucleotides, the CDR3 is TGTGCCTGTGACAAAGTACTGGGGGATAAGAGGGCTTTGACAGCACGACTCTTCTTT. Its translation is CACDKVLGDKRALTARLFF.

By its share, this clone is medium-sized. The chain has TRDV2 and TRDJ3; 7 bases match TRDD3. Trimming removed 1 base from V and 0 bases from J; junction bases left unmatched: 5. The CDR3 covers 18 residues. The germline V gene encodes CDR1 GEAIGNYY and CDR2 EKD. The CDR3 DNA reads TGTGCCTGTGACACGGGGGATGCGAGCTCCTGGGACACCCGACAGATGTTTTTC. This codes for CACDTGDASSWDTRQMFF.

Within the sample, this clone is medium-sized (0.01 to 0.1%). The J gene is TRDJ1, the V gene TRDV2; no definite D call. Germline lookup yields CDR1 GEAIGNYY and CDR2 EKD. The CDR3 has 13 residues. V gave up 3 bases and J gave up 2 bases, with 9 bases separating them. This CDR3 is CACDEYGTDKLIF. In DNA, the CDR3 is TGTGCCTGTGACGAGTACGGGACCGATAAACTCATCTTT.

The V and J genes are TRDV2 and TRDJ2; 7 nucleotides align to TRDD3. The CDR3 spans 18 residues. CDR1 is GEAIGNYY, CDR2 EKD, per germline. J lost 0 bases, V lost 1 base, and 10 bases had no gene match. CDR3 nucleotides: TGTGCCTGTGACACGTCCTGGGGGCTAGGGTCTTTGACAGCACAACTCTTCTTT. It is translated as CACDTSWGLGSLTAQLFF.

This clone was seen only a few times. The rearrangement uses TRDV2 and TRDJ3, with a tentative D call TRDD3 (5 bases). Per germline, CDR1 GEAIGNYY and CDR2 EKD. The CDR3 is 19 residues long. Between the trimmed V and J ends, which lost 1 base and 0 bases, there was a span of 15 bases. The CDR3 DNA sequence: TGTGCCTGTGACACGGTTGGTGGGGCACGCTCCTGGGACACCCGACAGATGTTTTTC. It is translated as CACDTVGGARSWDTRQMFF.